The 8 T cell receptor beta chains presented below share a single source sample, sequenced in a study of cytomegalovirus exposure and HLA in healthy donors. PCR employed 60 Vbeta and 13 Jbeta primers. Assay used: immunoSEQ multiplex PCR; TCRdb lists only in-frame clones, some missing. This sample has about 94,000 clones, with around 76% found just once. Source material: PBMCs. The source is a man aged 40-50 years in good health and CMV-seropositive.

J is TRBJ2-7 and V is TRBV13; no definite D call. V lost 4 bases and J 3 bases, leaving 10 bases between the germline ends. This CDR3 is 13 amino acids long. The germline CDR1 and CDR2 sequences are PRHDT and FYEKMQ (reference sequence). The CDR3 region has the DNA TGTGCCAGCAGCTCCGATCGACTCTACGAGCAGTACTTC. Translating it yields CASSSDRLYEQYF.

CDR3 loop: CASSPTGGAGEKLFF. The CDR3 region has the DNA TGTGCCAGCAGCCCGACAGGGGGCGCGGGAGAAAAACTGTTTTTT. This chain joins TRBV7-9 and TRBJ1-4; TRBD1 matches 10 bases. The CDR3 is 15 residues long. The trim removed 5 bases at V and 8 bases at J, leaving 8 bases unmatched. Per germline, CDR1 SEHNR and CDR2 FQNEAQ (reference sequence).

This clone has just one count. The chain carries TRBV5-6 and TRBJ1-2; no reliable D call. Germline assignment: CDR1 SGHDT and CDR2 YYEEEE. The CDR3 has 13 residues. V was shortened by 0 bases and J by 3 bases, with 6 bases between the two germline ends. The CDR3 coding sequence is TGTGCCAGCAGCTTGGGGCAGTACTATGGCTACACCTTC. It encodes CASSLGQYYGYTF.

This rearrangement joins TRBV7-8 to TRBJ2-1, with 7 positions matching TRBD2. The germline CDR1 and CDR2 sequences are SGHVS and FQNEAQ. This CDR3 has 13 amino acids. The trim removed 5 bases at V and 7 bases at J, leaving 5 bases unmatched. This CDR3 reads CASSPTSRNEQFF. The CDR3, as DNA: TGTGCCAGCAGCCCGACTAGCCGGAATGAGCAGTTCTTC.

The table lists this clone with a few counts. The CDR3 reads CASSFTGGPYEQYF. The CDR3 DNA is TGTGCCAGCAGTTTCACAGGGGGACCCTACGAGCAGTACTTC. J is TRBJ2-7 and V is TRBV6-5, with TRBD1 identical over 8 bases. The CDR3 runs 14 residues. Germline values: CDR1 MNHEY, CDR2 SVGAGI. The trim removed 4 bases at V and 2 bases at J, leaving 4 bases unmatched.

The rearrangement joins TRBV18 to TRBJ2-1; 12 positions match TRBD2. With 4 bases clipped from V and 8 bases from J, the junction kept 3 bases outside the gene matches. Per the germline V gene, CDR1 is KGHSH and CDR2 is LQKENI. The CDR3 extends over 14 amino acids. This CDR3 is CASSRTSGTHEQFF. In nucleotides, the CDR3 is TGTGCCAGCTCACGGACTAGCGGGACCCATGAGCAGTTCTTC.

The chain recombines TRBV7-9 with TRBJ2-3, with 7 bases identical to TRBD2. Germline assignment: CDR1 SEHNR and CDR2 FQNEAQ (reference sequence). The V gene end was trimmed by 11 bases and the J gene end by 6 bases; junction bases not matched to a gene: 2. CDR3 length equals 10 residues. The CDR3 DNA reads TGTGCCGCAGCGGGGGATACGCAGTATTTT. This codes for CAAAGDTQYF.

The chain carries TRBV5-1 and TRBJ1-4, with 9 bases identical to TRBD1. The CDR3 runs to 15 residues. V dropped 4 bases and J dropped 5; count of bases not matched to a gene: 6. The V gene's germline CDR1 is SGHRS and CDR2 YFSETQ. The CDR3 DNA follows: TGCGCCAGCAGCCCCGGGACAGGGCGGAATGAAAAACTGTTTTTT. Amino acids: CASSPGTGRNEKLFF.